Listed below are T cell receptor beta chains from one sample, sequenced in a study of cytomegalovirus exposure and HLA in healthy donors. Profiled with immunoSEQ multiplex PCR; TCRdb holds only in-frame clones, not every one. The listing contains 25,000 to 40,000 clones. The sample taken for sequencing was PBMCs. These TCRs come from a female donor in good health and CMV-seronegative. The CDR3 runs from the conserved cysteine through the conserved F or W. D genes are given only for firm matches.

d_call	v_call	j_call	cdr3_aa
-	TRBV28	TRBJ1-5	CASAPYQNNQPQHF
TRBD1	TRBV9	TRBJ1-5	CASSTGTGDNQPQHF
TRBD1	TRBV4-2	TRBJ2-7	CASSQGDSESYEQYF
TRBD2	TRBV28	TRBJ2-1	CASSPLLAGGPSDYYNEQFF
-	TRBV6-5	TRBJ2-4	CASSYSLAVAKNIQYF
TRBD1	TRBV5-1	TRBJ2-7	CASSSNPGQGYEQYF
TRBD1	TRBV11-3	TRBJ1-4	CASSLTQGIGEKLFF
-	TRBV29-1	TRBJ2-3	CSVEGGYVGTDTQYF
TRBD2	TRBV7-2	TRBJ2-1	CASSLRRNVRGGADNEQFF
TRBD1	TRBV6-6	TRBJ2-2	CASSSGQYTGELFF
TRBD1	TRBV18	TRBJ2-7	CASSRPGQGLYEQYF
-	TRBV6-1	TRBJ1-1	CASSEQTDYTEAFF
-	TRBV7-3	TRBJ1-2	CASSQSPTVYGYTF
-	TRBV29-1	TRBJ2-3	CSVDGDTDTQYF
-	TRBV30	TRBJ1-5	CAWSVSSSNQPQHF
TRBD2	TRBV7-8	TRBJ2-7	CASSGRVDSGAYEQYF
TRBD2	TRBV29-1	TRBJ2-3	CSVRGGTTDTQYF
-	TRBV4-1	TRBJ2-3	CASSQDRWSLTSTDTQYF
-	TRBV5-6	TRBJ1-5	CASSLVHSNQPQHF
TRBD2	TRBV4-2	TRBJ2-2	CASSLTSGDTGELFF
TRBD1	TRBV5-8	TRBJ1-2	CASSLGTGTGGYGYTF
TRBD1	TRBV6-1	TRBJ2-3	CASSARTGAAGDTQYF
-	TRBV6-5	TRBJ2-7	CASSYSLTGPYEQYF
-	TRBV10-3	TRBJ2-7	CAISERLEEQYF
TRBD1	TRBV19	TRBJ1-1	CASTPGQKNTEAFF
TRBD2	TRBV18	TRBJ2-1	CASSPRTSGGVKSYNEQFF
TRBD1	TRBV5-1	TRBJ2-2	CASSLVADRAGELFF
TRBD1	TRBV5-1	TRBJ1-1	CASSSDRGQTEAFF
TRBD1	TRBV18	TRBJ1-5	CASSSTSRDRGNQPQHF
-	TRBV6-5	TRBJ1-1	CASSYYKNTEAFF
-	TRBV5-6	TRBJ2-7	CASSLGPEQYF
-	TRBV5-1	TRBJ2-1	CASSLDQGYNEQFF
-	TRBV29-1	TRBJ2-7	CSVQTGVSLRQYF
-	TRBV5-6	TRBJ2-5	CASTVLSLKETQYF
-	TRBV6-6	TRBJ2-4	CASTHSQGNKYF
-	TRBV7-2	TRBJ1-2	CASSLQDYGYTF
TRBD1	TRBV27	TRBJ1-2	CASSLAGTVGGYTF
TRBD1	TRBV5-1	TRBJ1-1	CASSQITGAGTEAFF
TRBD1	TRBV19	TRBJ2-1	CASSIPGTGPFF
-	TRBV27	TRBJ1-2	CASRGGGGANYGYTF
-	TRBV5-1	TRBJ1-3	CASSSDFSGNTIYF
TRBD1	TRBV15	TRBJ1-5	CATSRDRTGRGGSNQPQHF
TRBD1	TRBV18	TRBJ1-2	CASSPATGGAYYGYTF
TRBD2	TRBV5-3	TRBJ2-3	CARSFRASGGNTDTQYF
-	TRBV12-5	TRBJ1-1	CASGSGDTSAEAFF
-	TRBV29-1	-	CSVAPQTGSYEQYF
-	TRBV10-1	TRBJ1-6	CASSDSNSPLHF
TRBD2	TRBV4-2	TRBJ2-1	CASSQGTSGGAEEQFF
-	TRBV5-6	TRBJ2-7	CASSTTPDSGAYEQYF
-	TRBV19	TRBJ1-4	CASREGATNEKLFF
-	TRBV7-9	TRBJ1-2	CASRETATNYGYTF
TRBD2	TRBV6-4	TRBJ2-3	CASSDGSGGDTDTQYF
-	TRBV6-6	TRBJ1-2	CASSYGAFGYGYTF
-	TRBV19	TRBJ1-2	CASSISFDSRSLNGYTF
-	TRBV7-2	TRBJ1-1	CASTTGPYEGGHTEAFF
-	TRBV29-1	TRBJ1-3	CSVEDLNRESGNTIYF
-	TRBV29-1	TRBJ2-3	CSVAPGTTSTDTQYF
-	TRBV18	TRBJ1-1	CASSPQEGMNTEAFF